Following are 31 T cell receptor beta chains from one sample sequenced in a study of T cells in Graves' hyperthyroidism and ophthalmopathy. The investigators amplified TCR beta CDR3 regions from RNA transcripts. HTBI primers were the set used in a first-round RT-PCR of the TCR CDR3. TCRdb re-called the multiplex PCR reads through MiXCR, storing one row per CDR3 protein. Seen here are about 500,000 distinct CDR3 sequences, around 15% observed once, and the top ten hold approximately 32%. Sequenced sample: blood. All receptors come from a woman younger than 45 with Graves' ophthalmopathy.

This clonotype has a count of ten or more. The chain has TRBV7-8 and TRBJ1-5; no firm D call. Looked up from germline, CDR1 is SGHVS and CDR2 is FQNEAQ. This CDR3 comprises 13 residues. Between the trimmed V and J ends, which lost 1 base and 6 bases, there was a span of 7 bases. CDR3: CASSLEAGQPQHF. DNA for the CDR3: TGTGCCAGCAGCTTAGAGGCGGGTCAGCCCCAGCATTTT.

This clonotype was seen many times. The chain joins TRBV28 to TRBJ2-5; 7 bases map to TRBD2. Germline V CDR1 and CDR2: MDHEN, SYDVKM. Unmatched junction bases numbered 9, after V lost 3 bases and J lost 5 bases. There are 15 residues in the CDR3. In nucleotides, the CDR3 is TGTGCCAGCAGTTTGGGAAGGGGAGGGCGGGAGACCCAGTACTTC. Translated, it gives CASSLGRGGRETQYF. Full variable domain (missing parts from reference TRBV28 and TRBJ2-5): DVKVTQSSRYLVKRTGEKVFLECVQDMDHENMFWYRQDPGLGLRLIYFSYDVKMKEKGDIPEGYSVSREKKERFSLILESASTNQTSMYLCASSLGRGGRETQYFGPGTRLLVL.

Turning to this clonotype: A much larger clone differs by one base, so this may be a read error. CDR3 sequence: CASSSLEGSEAFF. For the CDR3, the DNA is TGTGCCAGCAGCTCATTAGAGGGTAGTGAAGCTTTCTTT. The rearrangement uses TRBV7-2 and TRBJ1-1; D is uncertain. The germline V gene encodes CDR1 SGHTA and CDR2 FQGNSA. CDR3 size: 13 residues. Trimming took 4 bases from V and 7 from J, leaving 13 bases between them. The whole variable domain, filled in from reference TRBV7-2 and TRBJ1-1, reads GAGVSQSPSNKVTEKGKDVELRCDPISGHTALYWYRQSLGQGLEFLIYFQGNSAPDKSGLPSDRFSAERTGGSVSTLTIQRTQQEDSAVYLCASSSLEGSEAFFGQGTRLTVV.

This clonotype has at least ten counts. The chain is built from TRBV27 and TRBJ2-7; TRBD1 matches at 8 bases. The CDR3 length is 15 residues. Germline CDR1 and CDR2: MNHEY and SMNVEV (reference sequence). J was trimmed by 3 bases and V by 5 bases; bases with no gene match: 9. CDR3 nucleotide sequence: TGTGCCAGCAGTCCCCCGTGGACAGGGATCTACGAGCAGTACTTC. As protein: CASSPPWTGIYEQYF.

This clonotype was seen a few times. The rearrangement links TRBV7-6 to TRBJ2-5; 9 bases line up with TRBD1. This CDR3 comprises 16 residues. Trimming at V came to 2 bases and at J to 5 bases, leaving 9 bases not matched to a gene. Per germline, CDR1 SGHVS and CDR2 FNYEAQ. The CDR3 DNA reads TGTGCCAGCAGCTTATGGGAACAGGGGGCTCAGGAGACCCAGTACTTC. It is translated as CASSLWEQGAQETQYF. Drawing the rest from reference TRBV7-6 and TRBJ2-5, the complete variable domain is GAGVSQSPRYKVTKRGQDVALRCDPISGHVSLYWYRQALGQGPEFLTYFNYEAQQDKSGLPNDRFSAERPEGSISTLTIQRTEQRDSAMYRCASSLWEQGAQETQYFGPGTRLLVL.

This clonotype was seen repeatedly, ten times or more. The CDR3 loop reads CASSTRTGGVETQYF. The DNA for the CDR3 is TGTGCCAGCAGTACCCGGACAGGGGGCGTGGAGACCCAGTACTTC. The chain joins TRBV28 to TRBJ2-5; 11 nucleotides line up with TRBD1. This CDR3 contains 15 residues. Germline CDR1 and CDR2: MDHEN and SYDVKM. Trimming took 5 bases from V and 5 from J; bases not matched to a gene: 7.

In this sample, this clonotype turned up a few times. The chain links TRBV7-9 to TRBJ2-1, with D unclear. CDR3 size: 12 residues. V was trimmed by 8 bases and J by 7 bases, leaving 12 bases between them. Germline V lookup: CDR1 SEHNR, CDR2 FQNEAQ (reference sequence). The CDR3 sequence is CASQRARNEQFF. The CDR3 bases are TGTGCCAGCCAAAGGGCTAGGAATGAGCAGTTCTTC.

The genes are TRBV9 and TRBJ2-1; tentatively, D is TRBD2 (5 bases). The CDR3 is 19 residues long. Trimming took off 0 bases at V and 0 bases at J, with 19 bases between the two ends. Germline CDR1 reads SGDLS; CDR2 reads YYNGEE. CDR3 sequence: CASSVGAGLSGSSYNEQFF. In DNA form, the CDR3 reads TGTGCCAGCAGCGTAGGGGCCGGTCTGAGCGGAAGCTCCTACAATGAGCAGTTCTTC.

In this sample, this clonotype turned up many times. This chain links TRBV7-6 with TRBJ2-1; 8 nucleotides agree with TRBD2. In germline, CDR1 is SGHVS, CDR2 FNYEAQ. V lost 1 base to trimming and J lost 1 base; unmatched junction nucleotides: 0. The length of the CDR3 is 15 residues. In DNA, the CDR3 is TGTGCCAGCAGCTTAGGCGGGAGGTCCTACAATGAGCAGTTCTTC. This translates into CASSLGGRSYNEQFF.

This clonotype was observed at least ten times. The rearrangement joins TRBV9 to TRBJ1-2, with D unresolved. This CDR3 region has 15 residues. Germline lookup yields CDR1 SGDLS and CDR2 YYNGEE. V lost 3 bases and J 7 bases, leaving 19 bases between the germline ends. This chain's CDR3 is CASSELGIRSGGYTF. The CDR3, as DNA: TGTGCCAGCAGCGAGCTGGGGATACGTTCCGGTGGCTACACCTTC.

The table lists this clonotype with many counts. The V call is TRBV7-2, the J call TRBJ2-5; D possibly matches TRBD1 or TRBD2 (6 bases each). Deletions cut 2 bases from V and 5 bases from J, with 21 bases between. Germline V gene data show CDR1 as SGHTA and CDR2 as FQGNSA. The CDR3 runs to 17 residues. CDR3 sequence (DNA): TGTGCCAGCAGCTTATACCCGTCAGGGGCGGGGAGGGAGACCCAGTACTTC. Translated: CASSLYPSGAGRETQYF.

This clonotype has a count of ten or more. In DNA, the CDR3 is TGCAGTGCTAGAGCCCGCTTCAACACAGATACGCAGTATTTT. This translates into CSARARFNTDTQYF. The genes are TRBV20-1 and TRBJ2-3, with D hard to call. Per germline, CDR1 DFQATT and CDR2 SNEGSKA (reference sequence). V was shortened by 1 base and J by 2 bases, with 10 bases between the two germline ends. The CDR3 has 14 amino acids.

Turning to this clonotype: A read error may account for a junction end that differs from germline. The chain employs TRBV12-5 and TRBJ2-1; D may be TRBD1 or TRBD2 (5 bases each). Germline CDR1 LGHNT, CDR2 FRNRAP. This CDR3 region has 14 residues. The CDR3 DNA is TGTGCTGGTGGTATACCCGGGACCCACAATGAGCAGTTCTTC. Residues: CAGGIPGTHNEQFF.

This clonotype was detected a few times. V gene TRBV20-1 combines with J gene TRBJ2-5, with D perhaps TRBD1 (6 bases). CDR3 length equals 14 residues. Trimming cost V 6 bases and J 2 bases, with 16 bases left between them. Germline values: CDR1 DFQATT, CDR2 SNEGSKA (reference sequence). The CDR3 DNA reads TGCAGTGCGGGGGTACGGACAGCTCAAGAGACCCAGTACTTC. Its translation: CSAGVRTAQETQYF.

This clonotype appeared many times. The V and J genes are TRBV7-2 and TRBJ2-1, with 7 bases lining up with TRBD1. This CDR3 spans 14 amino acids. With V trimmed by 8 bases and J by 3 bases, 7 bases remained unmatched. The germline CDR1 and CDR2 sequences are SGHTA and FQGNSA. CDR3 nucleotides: TGTGCCAGCCGTGGACAGGCGGACTACAATGAGCAGTTCTTC. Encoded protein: CASRGQADYNEQFF.

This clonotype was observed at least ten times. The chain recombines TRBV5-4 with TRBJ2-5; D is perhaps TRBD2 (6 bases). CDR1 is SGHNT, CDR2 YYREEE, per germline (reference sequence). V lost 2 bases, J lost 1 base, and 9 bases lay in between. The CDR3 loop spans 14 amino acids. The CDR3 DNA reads TGTGCCAGCAGCTTACTAGCTTTCCAAGAGACCCAGTACTTC. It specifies CASSLLAFQETQYF.

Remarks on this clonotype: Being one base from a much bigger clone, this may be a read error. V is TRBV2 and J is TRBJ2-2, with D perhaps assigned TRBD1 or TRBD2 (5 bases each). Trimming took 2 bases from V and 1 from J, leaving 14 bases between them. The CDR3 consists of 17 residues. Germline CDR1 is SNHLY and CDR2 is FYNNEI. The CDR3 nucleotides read TGTGCCAGCAGTGAACGGGCAGGGACGGAGAACACCGGGGAGCTGTTTTTT. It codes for CASSERAGTENTGELFF.

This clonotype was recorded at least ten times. DNA of the CDR3: TGTGCCAGCAGCTTAGGATTCGGGACAGGGGCATACGAGCAGTACTTC. Translating gives CASSLGFGTGAYEQYF. This chain connects TRBV11-1 to TRBJ2-7, with 10 bases fitting TRBD1. This CDR3 contains 16 residues. In germline, CDR1 is SGHAT, CDR2 FQDESV (reference sequence). The trim removed 1 base at V and 4 bases at J, leaving 7 bases unmatched.

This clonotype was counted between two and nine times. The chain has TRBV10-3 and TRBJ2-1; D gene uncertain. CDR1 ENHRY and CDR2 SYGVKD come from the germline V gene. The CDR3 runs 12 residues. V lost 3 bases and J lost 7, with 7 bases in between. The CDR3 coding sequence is TGTGCCATCAGTGAATCTCCGAATGAGCAGTTCTTC. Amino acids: CAISESPNEQFF.

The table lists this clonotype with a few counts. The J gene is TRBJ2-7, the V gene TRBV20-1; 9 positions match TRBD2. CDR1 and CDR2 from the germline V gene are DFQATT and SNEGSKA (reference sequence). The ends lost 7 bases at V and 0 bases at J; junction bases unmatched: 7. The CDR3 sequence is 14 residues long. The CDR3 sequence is CSGMLAGNSYEQYF. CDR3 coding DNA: TGCAGTGGGATGCTAGCGGGGAACTCCTACGAGCAGTACTTC.

The CDR3 here is CASSPGTRYNEQFF. The DNA for the CDR3 is TGTGCCAGCAGTCCAGGGACACGCTACAATGAGCAGTTCTTC. The chain joins TRBV28 to TRBJ2-1, with D possibly matching TRBD1 (6 bases). The CDR3 has 14 residues. Germline-derived CDR1 and CDR2 are MDHEN and SYDVKM. Trimming cost V 5 bases and J 3 bases, with 11 bases left between them.

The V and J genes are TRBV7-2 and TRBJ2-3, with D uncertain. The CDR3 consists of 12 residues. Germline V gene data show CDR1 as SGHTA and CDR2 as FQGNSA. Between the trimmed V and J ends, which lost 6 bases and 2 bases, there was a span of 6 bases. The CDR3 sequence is CASRLYTDTQYF. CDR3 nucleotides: TGTGCCAGCAGACTTTACACAGATACGCAGTATTTT.

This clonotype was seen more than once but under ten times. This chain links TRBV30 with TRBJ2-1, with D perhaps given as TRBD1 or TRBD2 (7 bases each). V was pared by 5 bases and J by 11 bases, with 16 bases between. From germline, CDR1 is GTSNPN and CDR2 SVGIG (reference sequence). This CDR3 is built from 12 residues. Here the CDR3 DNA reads TGTGCCTGGGATCAGGGGGAGGGGAAGCAGTTCTTC. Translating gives CAWDQGEGKQFF.

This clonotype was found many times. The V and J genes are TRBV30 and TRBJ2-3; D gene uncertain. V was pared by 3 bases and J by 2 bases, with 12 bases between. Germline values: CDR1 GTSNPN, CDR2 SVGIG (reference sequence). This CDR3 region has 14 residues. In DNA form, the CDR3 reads TGTGCCTGGAGAAACATCCTAGACACAGATACGCAGTATTTT. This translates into CAWRNILDTDTQYF.

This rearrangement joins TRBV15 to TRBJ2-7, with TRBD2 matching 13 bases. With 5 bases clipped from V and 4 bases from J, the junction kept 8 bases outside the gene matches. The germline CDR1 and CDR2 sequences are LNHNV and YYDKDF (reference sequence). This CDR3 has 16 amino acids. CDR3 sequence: CATSPRTSGSSYEQYF. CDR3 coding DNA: TGTGCCACCAGCCCCCGGACTAGCGGGAGTTCTTACGAGCAGTACTTC.

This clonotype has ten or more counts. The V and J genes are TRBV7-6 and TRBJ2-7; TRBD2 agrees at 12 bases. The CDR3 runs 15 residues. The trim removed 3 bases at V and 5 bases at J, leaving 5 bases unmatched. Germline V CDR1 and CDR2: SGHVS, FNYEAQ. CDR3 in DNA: TGTGCCAGCAGCTTGACTAGCGGGAGTATCGACGAGCAGTACTTC. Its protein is CASSLTSGSIDEQYF.

CDR3 nucleotides: TGTGCCAGCAGGTGGGACCTTGCCAAAAACATTCAGTACTTC. Residues: CASRWDLAKNIQYF. J is TRBJ2-4 and V is TRBV6-2 or TRBV6-3, with D perhaps being TRBD1 or TRBD2 (5 bases each). V was pared by 6 bases and J by 1 base, with 10 bases between. The CDR3 runs to 14 residues. CDR1 is MNHEY and CDR2 is SVGEGT in the germline V gene.

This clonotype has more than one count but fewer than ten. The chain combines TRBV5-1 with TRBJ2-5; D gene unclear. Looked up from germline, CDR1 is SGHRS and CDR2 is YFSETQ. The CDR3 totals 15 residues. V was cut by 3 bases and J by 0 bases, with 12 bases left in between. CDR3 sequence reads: CASSSTDGYQETQYF. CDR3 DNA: TGCGCCAGCAGCTCCACCGATGGGTACCAAGAGACCCAGTACTTC.

CDR3: CASSLSATTGELFF. The DNA for the CDR3 is TGTGCCAGCAGTTTATCAGCCACCACCGGGGAGCTGTTTTTT. The gene calls are TRBV28 and TRBJ2-2; D is unclear. The germline V gene has CDR1 MDHEN and CDR2 SYDVKM. The CDR3 has 14 amino acids. Between the trimmed V and J ends, which lost 1 base and 4 bases, there was a span of 7 bases.

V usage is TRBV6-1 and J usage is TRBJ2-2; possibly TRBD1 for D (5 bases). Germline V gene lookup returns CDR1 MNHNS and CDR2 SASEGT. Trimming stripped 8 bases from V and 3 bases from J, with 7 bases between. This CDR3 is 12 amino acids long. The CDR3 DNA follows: TGTGCCAGCGGGGCCGACACCGGGGAGCTGTTTTTT. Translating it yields CASGADTGELFF.

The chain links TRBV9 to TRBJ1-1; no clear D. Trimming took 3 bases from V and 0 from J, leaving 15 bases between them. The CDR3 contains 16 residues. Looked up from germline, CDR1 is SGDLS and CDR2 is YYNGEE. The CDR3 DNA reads TGTGCCAGCAGCGCCCAAGGCCGAATCATGAACACTGAAGCTTTCTTT. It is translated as CASSAQGRIMNTEAFF. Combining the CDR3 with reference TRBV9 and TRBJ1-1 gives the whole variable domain DSGVTQTPKHLITATGQRVTLRCSPRSGDLSVYWYQQSLDQGLQFLIQYYNGEERAKGNILERFSAQQFPDLHSELNLSSLELGDSALYFCASSAQGRIMNTEAFFGQGTRLTVV.